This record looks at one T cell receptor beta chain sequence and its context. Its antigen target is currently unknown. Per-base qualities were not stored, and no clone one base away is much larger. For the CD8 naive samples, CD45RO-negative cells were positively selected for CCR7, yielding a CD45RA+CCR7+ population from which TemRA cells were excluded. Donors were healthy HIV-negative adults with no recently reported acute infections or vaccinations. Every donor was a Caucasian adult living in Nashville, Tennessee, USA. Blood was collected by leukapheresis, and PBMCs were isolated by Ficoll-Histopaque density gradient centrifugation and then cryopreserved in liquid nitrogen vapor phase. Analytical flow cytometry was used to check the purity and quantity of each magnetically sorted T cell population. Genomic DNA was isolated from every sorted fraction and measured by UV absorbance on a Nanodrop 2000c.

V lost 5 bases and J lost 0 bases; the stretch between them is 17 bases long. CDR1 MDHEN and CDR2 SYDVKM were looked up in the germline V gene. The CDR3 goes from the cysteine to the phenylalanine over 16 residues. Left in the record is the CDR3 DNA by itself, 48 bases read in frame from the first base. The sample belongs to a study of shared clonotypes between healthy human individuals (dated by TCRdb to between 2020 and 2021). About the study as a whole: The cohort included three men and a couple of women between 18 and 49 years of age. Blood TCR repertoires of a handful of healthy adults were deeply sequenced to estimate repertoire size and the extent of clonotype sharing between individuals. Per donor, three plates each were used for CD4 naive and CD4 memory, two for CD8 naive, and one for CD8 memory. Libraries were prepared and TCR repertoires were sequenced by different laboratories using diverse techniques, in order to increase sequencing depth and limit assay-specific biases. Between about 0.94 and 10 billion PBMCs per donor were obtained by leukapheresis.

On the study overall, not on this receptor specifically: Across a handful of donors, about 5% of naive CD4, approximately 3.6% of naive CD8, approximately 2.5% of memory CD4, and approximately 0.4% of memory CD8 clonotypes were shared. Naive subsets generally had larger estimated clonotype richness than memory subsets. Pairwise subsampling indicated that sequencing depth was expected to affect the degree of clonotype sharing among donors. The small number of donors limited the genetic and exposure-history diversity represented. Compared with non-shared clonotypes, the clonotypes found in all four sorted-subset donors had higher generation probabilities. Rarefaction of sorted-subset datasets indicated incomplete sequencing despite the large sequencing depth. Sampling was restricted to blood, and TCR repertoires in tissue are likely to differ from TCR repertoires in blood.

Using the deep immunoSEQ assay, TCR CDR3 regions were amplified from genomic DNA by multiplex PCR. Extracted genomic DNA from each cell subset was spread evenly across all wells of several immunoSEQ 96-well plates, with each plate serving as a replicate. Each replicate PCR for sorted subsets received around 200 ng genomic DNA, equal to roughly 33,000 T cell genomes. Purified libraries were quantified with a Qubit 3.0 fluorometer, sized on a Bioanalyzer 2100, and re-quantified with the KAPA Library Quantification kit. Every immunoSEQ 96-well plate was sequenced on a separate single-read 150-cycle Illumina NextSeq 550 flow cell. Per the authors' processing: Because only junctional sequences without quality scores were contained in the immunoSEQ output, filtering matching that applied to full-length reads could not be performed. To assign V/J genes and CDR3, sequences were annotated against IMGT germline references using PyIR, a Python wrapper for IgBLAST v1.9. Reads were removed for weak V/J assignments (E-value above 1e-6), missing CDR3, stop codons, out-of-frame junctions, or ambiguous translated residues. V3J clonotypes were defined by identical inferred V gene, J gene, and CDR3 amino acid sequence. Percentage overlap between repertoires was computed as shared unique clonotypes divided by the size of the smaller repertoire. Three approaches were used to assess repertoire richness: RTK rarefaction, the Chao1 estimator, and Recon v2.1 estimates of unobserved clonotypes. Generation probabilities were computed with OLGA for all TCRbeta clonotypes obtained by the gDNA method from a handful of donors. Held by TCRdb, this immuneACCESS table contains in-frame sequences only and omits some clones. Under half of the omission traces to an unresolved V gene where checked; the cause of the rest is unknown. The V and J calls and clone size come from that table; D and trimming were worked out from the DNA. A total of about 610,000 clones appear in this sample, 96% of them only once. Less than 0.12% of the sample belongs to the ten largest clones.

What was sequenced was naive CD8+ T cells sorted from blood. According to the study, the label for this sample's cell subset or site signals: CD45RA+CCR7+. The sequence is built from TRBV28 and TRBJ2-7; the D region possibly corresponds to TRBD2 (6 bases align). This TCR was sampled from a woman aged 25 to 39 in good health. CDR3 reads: CASSHVGAGPSYEQYF. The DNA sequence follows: TGTGCCAGCAGTCACGTCGGGGCGGGGCCCTCCTACGAGCAGTACTTC. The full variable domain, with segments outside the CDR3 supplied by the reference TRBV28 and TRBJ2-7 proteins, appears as DVKVTQSSRYLVKRTGEKVFLECVQDMDHENMFWYRQDPGLGLRLIYFSYDVKMKEKGDIPEGYSVSREKKERFSLILESASTNQTSMYLCASSHVGAGPSYEQYFGPGTRLTVT.